This TCR beta chain was sequenced for a study of technical replicates of blood from several donors. Germline V lookup: CDR1 SQVTM, CDR2 ANQGSEA. The CDR3 loop spans 14 amino acids. V was trimmed by 6 bases and J by 1 base, leaving 16 bases between them. Some clones are missing from TCRdb's copy, which holds only in-frame ones; the method was immunoSEQ multiplex PCR. Seen here are about 100,000 clones, roughly 95% observed once, and the top ten hold about 0.24%. The receptor was isolated from a human donor in good health. The sample was T cells isolated from PBMCs. The genes are TRBV29-1 and TRBJ2-7, with a tentative D call TRBD1 (6 bases). This CDR3 reads CSVGDHGQSYEQYF. The CDR3, as DNA: TGCAGCGTGGGGGACCACGGACAGTCCTACGAGCAGTACTTC.